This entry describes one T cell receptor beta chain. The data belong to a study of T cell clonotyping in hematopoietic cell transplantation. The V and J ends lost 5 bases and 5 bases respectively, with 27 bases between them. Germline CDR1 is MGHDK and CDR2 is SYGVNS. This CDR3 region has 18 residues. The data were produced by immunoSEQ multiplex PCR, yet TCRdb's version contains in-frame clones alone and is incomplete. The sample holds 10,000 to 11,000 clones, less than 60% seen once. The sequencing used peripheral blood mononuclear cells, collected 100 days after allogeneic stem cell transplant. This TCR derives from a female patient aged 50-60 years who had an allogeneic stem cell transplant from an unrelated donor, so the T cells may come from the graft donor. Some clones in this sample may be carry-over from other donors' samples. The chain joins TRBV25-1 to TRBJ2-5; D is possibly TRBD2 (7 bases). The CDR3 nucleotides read TGTGCCAGCAGTTTCCCGTTGGTAGGGGGAGGGCCGGGGGAGACCCAGTACTTC. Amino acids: CASSFPLVGGGPGETQYF.